This T cell receptor beta chain was captured by sequencing in a study of graft-versus-host responses after intestinal transplantation. The overall study: Tacrolimus and steroids were given for two to three years to all recipients after anti-thymocyte globulin induction.

V was cut by 8 bases and J by 6 bases, with 24 bases left in between. CDR3 length: 15 residues. Germline lookup yields CDR1 SGDLS and CDR2 YYNGEE. In regard to this clone: The antigen is not known.

Overall study results and limits: GvH clones were identified in recipient marrow, with some first appearing in ileum or blood. Within the allografts of patients who had graft-donor T cell macrochimerism, graft-versus-host to host-versus-graft clonal ratios were high.

The protocol was immunoSEQ multiplex PCR, while the TCRdb copy is restricted to in-frame clones and leaves out a portion. The sample has approximately 76,000 clones, about 80% seen once. V usage is TRBV9 and J usage is TRBJ2-7, with TRBD2 as a possible D gene (6 bases). This sample comprised unstimulated CD4+ T cells sorted from spleen or lymph node cells, obtained before transplant. This receptor was obtained from a human donor who was the organ donor for an intestinal transplant. CDR3 in amino acids: CARDLLGSLGCEQYV. Here the CDR3 DNA reads TGTGCCAGAGACCTCCTCGGGAGCTTGGGGTGCGAGCAGTACGTC.